This section outlines one T cell receptor beta chain sequence together with its context. This record belongs to a study of T cell responses to AZD1222 COVID-19 vaccine. Assay used: immunoSEQ multiplex PCR; TCRdb lists only in-frame clones, some missing. The table lists approximately 140,000 clones, around 92% of them singletons. The material sequenced was peripheral blood, taken on day 0 of AZD1222 vaccination. The receptor was derived from an adult in good health.

CDR3 protein: CSAVRGSYNEQFF. DNA of the CDR3: TGCAGCGCCGTTCGGGGCAGCTACAATGAGCAGTTCTTC. The chain has TRBV29-1 and TRBJ2-1; D tentatively fits TRBD1 or TRBD2 (5 bases each). This CDR3 contains 13 residues. The ends were cut back, 7 bases at V and 3 bases at J, with 13 bases in the middle. The germline V gene encodes CDR1 SQVTM and CDR2 ANQGSEA.